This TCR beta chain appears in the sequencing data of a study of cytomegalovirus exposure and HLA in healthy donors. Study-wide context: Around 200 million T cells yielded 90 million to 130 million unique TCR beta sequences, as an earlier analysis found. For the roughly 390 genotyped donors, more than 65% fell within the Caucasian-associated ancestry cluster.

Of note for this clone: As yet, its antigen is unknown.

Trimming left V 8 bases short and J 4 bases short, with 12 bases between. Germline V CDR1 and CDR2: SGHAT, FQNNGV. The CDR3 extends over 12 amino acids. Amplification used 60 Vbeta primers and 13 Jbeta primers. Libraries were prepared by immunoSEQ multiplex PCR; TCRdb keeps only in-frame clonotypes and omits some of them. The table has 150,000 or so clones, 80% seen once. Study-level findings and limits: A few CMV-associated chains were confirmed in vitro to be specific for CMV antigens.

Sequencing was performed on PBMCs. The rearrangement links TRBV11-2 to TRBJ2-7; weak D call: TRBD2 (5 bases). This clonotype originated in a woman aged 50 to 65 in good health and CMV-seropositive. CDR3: CASGLEGYEQYF. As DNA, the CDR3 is TGTGCCAGCGGGCTAGAGGGATACGAGCAGTACTTC.